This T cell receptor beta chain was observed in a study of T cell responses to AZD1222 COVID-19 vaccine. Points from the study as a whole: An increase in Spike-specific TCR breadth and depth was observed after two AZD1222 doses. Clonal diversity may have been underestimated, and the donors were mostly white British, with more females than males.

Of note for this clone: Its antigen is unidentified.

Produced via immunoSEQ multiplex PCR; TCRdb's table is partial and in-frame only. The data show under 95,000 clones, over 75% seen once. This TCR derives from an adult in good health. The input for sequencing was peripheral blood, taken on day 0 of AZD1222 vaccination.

The CDR3 sequence: CASSFGQATSTDTQYF. In DNA, the CDR3 is TGTGCCAGCAGCTTCGGACAGGCTACTAGCACAGATACGCAGTATTTT. The J gene is TRBJ2-3, the V gene TRBV5-4; 7 bases agree with TRBD1. Trimming took 2 bases from V and 0 from J; bases not matched to a gene: 6. The germline gives CDR1 SGHNT, CDR2 YYREEE (reference sequence). The CDR3 sequence is 16 residues long.